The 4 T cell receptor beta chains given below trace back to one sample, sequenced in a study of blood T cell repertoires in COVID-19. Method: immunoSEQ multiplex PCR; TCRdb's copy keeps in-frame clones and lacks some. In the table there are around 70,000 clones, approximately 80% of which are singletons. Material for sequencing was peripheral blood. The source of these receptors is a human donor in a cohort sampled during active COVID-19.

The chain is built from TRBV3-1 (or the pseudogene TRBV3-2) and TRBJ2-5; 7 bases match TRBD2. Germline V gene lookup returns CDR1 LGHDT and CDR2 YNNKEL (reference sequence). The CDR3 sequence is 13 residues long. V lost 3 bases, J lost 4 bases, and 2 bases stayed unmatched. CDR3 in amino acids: CASSHTSVETQYF. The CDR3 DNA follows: TGTGCCAGCAGCCACACTAGCGTAGAGACCCAGTACTTC.

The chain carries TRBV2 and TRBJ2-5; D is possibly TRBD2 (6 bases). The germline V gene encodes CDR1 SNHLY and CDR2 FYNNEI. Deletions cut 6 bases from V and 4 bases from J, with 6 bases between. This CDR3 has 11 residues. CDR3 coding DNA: TGTGCCAGCAGGGAGGGAGAGACCCAGTACTTC. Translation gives CASREGETQYF.

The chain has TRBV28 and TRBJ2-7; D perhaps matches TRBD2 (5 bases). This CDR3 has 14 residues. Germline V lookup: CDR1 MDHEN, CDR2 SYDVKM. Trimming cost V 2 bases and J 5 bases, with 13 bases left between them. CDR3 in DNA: TGTGCCAGCAGTTTAAATCGGGGTTGGGACGAGCAGTACTTC. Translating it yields CASSLNRGWDEQYF.

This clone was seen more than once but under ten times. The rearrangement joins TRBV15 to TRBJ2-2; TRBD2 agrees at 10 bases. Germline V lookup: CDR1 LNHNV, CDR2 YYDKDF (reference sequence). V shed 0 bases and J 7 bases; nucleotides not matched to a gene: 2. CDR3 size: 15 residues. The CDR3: CATSRDLAGVGELFF. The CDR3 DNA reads TGTGCCACCAGCAGAGATCTAGCGGGAGTCGGGGAGCTGTTTTTT.